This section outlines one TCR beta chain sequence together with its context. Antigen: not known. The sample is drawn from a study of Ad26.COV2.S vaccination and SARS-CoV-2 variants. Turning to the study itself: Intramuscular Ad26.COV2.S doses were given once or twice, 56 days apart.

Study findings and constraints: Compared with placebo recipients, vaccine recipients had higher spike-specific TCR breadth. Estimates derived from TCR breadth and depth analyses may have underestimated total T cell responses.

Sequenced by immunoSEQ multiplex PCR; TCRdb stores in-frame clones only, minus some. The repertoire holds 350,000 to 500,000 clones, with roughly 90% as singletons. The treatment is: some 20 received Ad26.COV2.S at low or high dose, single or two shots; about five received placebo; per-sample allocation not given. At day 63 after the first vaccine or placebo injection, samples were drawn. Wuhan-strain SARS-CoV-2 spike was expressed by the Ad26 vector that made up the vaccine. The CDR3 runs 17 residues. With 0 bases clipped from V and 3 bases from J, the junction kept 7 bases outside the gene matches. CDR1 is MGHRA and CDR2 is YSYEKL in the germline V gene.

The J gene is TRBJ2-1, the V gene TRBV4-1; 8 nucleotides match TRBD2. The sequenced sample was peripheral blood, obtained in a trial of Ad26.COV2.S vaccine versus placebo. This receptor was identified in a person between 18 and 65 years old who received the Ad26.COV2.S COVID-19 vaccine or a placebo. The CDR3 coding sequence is TGCGCCAGCAGCCAAGATACGGGACTAGTAGTCTACAATGAGCAGTTCTTC. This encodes CASSQDTGLVVYNEQFF.